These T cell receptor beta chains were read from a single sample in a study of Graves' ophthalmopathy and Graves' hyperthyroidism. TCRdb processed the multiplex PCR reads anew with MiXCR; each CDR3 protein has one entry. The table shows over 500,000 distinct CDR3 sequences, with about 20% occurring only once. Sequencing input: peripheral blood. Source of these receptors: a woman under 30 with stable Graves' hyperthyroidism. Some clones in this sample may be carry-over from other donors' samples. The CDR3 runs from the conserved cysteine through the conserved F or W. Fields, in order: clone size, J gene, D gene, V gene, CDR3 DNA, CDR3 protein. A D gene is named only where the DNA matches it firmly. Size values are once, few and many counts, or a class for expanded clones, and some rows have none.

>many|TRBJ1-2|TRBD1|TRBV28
TGTGCCAGCAGTTTCCCGACAGGGCTCGCTAACTATGGCTACACCTTC
CASSFPTGLANYGYTF
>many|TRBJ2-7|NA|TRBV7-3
TGTGCCAGCAGCCCATCGGGCGGACACTACGAGCAGTACTTC
CASSPSGGHYEQYF
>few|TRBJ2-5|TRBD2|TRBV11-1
TGTGCCAGCAGCTTATACACTAGCGGGGGGTCCCAAGAGACCCAGTACTTC
CASSLYTSGGSQETQYF
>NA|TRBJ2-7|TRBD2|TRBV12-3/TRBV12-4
TGTGCCAGCAGTTTAGTCCCTAGCGGGGGAATCTACGAGCAGTACTTC
CASSLVPSGGIYEQYF
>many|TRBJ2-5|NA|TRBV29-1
TGCAGCGTTGAGGGTAAAGAGATCCAAGAGACCCAGTACTTC
CSVEGKEIQETQYF
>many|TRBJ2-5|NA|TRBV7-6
TGTGCCAGCAGCCCCTCCCAGACCCAGTACTTC
CASSPSQTQYF
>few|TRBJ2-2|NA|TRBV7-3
TGTGCCAGCAGGGCCGGGCACACCGGGGAGCTGTTTTTT
CASRAGHTGELFF
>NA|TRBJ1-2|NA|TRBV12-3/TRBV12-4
TGTGCCAGCGGCCAAGGGGGATTCTATGGCTACACCTTC
CASGQGGFYGYTF
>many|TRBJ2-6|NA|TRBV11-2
TGTGCCAGCAGCTTGCCTGGGGCCAACGTCCTGACTTTC
CASSLPGANVLTF
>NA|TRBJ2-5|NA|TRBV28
TGTGCCAGCAGCCCGGGACTTCGCCAAGAGACCCAGTACTTC
CASSPGLRQETQYF
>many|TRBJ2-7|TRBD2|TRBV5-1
TGCGCCAGCAGCTTGCCTGTCGGACTAGCGGGAGATGGCGAGCAGTACTTC
CASSLPVGLAGDGEQYF
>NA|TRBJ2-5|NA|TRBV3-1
TGTGCCAGCAGCCAAGATCTAGTCGGCATCGGTCCGAAAGAGACCCAGTACTTC
CASSQDLVGIGPKETQYF
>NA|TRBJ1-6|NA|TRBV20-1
TGCAGTGTCACAGGCTCACCCCTCCACTTT
CSVTGSPLHF
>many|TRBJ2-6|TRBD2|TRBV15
TGTGCCACCAGCAGATACCCGGGACTAGCGGGGGACTCTGGGGCCAACGTCCTGACTTTC
CATSRYPGLAGDSGANVLTF
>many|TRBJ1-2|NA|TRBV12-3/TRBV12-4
TGTGCCAGCAGTTTAGGGTACAGTGGGATCTATGGCTACACCTTC
CASSLGYSGIYGYTF
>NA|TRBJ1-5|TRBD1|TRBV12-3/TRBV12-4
TGTGCCAGCAGACAGGGGGCTGGGCAGCCCCAGCATTTT
CASRQGAGQPQHF
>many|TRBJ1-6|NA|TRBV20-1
TGCAGTGCTAGCGCGAGACGAGGATCACCCCTCCACTTT
CSASARRGSPLHF
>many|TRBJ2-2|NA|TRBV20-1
TGCAGTGGGCAGGGGCCGTCGACCGGGGAGCTGTTTTTT
CSGQGPSTGELFF
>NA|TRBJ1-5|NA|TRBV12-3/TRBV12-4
TGTGCCAGCAGTTTAGGCACCCGCCAGCCCCAGCATTTT
CASSLGTRQPQHF
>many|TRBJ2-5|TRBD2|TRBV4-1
TGCGCCAGCAGCCCGAAAAGCCTAGCGGGCTTGTACCAAGAGACCCAGTACTTC
CASSPKSLAGLYQETQYF
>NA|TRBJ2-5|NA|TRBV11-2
TGTGCCAGCAGCTTAACTCTCGCGAGGGACTCTGAGACCCAGTACTTC
CASSLTLARDSETQYF
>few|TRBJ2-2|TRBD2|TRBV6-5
TGTGCCAGCAGTTACTACCGGGGGGACACCGGGGAGCTGTTTTTT
CASSYYRGDTGELFF
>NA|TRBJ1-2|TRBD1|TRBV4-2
TGTGCCAGCAGCCTTATGGAGAAGGGGCCAGGGGGCGAAGCGGTCTATGGCTACACCTTC
CASSLMEKGPGGEAVYGYTF
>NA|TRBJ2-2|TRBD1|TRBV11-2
TGTGCCAGCAGCTTTGGGACAGTGAACACCGGGGAGCTGTTTTTT
CASSFGTVNTGELFF
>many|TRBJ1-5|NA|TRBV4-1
TGCGCCAGCCAACAAGACCGAGCAAGCAATCAGCCCCAGCATTTT
CASQQDRASNQPQHF
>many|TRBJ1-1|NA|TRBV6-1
TGTGCCAGCAGTGAAGATTCGAACTCTCAGCGCTTTTTCGATGAAGCTTTCTTT
CASSEDSNSQRFFDEAFF
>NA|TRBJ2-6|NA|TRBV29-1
TGCAGCGTTGAGACCGGAGGCTCTGGGGCCAACGTCCTGACTTTC
CSVETGGSGANVLTF
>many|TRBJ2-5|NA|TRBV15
TGTGCCACCAGCAGAACCTATCAGCAGACCCAGTACTTC
CATSRTYQQTQYF
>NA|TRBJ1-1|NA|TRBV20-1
TGCAGTGCTAGTAAGACACCCATGAACACTGAAGCTTTCTTT
CSASKTPMNTEAFF
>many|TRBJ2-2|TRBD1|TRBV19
TGTGCCACCCACCCCAAACCCGGGACAGGGTACACCGGGGAGCTGTTTTTT
CATHPKPGTGYTGELFF
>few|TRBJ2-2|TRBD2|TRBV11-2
TGTGCCAGCAGCTTCCCGCCGGGGGGGGGCAGCCGGGAGCTGTTTTTT
CASSFPPGGGSRELFF
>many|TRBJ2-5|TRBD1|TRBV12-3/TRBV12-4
TGTGCCAGCAGCCGAGACAGGGAGAGGACAGAGACCCAGTACTTC
CASSRDRERTETQYF
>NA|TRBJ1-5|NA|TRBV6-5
TGTGCCAGCGGTTCAGGGGCCTCAGGGCAGCCTCAGCATTTT
CASGSGASGQPQHF
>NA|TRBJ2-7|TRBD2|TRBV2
TGTGCCAGCAGCACCCTACGTAGCGGGGGATCCTACGAGCAGTACTTC
CASSTLRSGGSYEQYF
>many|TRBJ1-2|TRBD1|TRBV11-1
TGTGCCAGCAGCCCGAAAAGAACTGGACAGGGCCTCTATGGCTACACCTTC
CASSPKRTGQGLYGYTF
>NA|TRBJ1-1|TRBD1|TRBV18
TGTGCCAGCTCAGACCAGACAGGGGTGGAGACTGAAGCTTTCTTT
CASSDQTGVETEAFF
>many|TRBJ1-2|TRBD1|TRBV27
TGTGCCAGCAGTTCCCTGGTGGGACAGGGGTTGGGTGGCTACACCTTC
CASSSLVGQGLGGYTF
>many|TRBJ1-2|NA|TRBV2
TGTGCCAGCAGTGAGAACAGACCGCTTGGCTATGGCTACACCTTC
CASSENRPLGYGYTF
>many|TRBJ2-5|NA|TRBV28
TGTGCCAGCAGTCTCTCTGGTGGTGGGCAAGAGACCCAGTACTTC
CASSLSGGGQETQYF
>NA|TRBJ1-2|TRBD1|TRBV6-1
TGTGCCAGCAGGAGGGACAGGACGGCCTTC
CASRRDRTAF
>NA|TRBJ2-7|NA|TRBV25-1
TGTGCCAGCAGTGACCCCAGGACCTACGAGCAGTACTTC
CASSDPRTYEQYF
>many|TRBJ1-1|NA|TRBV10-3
TGTGCCATCCGAGGGGGGGTAATGAACACTGAAGCTTTCTTT
CAIRGGVMNTEAFF
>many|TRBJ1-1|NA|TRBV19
TGTGCCAGCTCCTGGGGGGGGAGGTGGACTGAAGCTTTCTTT
CASSWGGRWTEAFF
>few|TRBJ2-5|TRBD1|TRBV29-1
TGCAGCGTTGAAGCCGGGACAGGGGACCAACCTCAAGAGACCCGGTACTTC
CSVEAGTGDQPQETRYF
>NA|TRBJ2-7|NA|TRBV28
TGTGCCAGCAGCTCTCTCCGGGACATACCCTTCTACGAGCAGTACTTC
CASSSLRDIPFYEQYF
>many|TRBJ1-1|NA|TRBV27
TGTGCCAGCAGTTCCAGGGGAAGAGACACTGAAGCTTTCTTT
CASSSRGRDTEAFF
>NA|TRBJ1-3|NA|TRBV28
TGTGCCAGCAGTTCGGGGTCATCCACCATATATTTT
CASSSGSSTIYF
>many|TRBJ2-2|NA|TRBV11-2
TGTGCCAGCAGCTCATGGACTACCGGGGAGCTGTTTTTT
CASSSWTTGELFF
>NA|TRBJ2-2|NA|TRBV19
TGTGCCAGTACCCTACAGGTGGGGCGAGCGACCGGGGAGCTGTTTTTT
CASTLQVGRATGELFF
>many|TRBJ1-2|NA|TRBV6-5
TGTGCCAGCAGTTGGACAGCTAACTATGGCTACACCTTC
CASSWTANYGYTF
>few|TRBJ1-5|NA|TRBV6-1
TGTGCCAGCAGGACCACAGGGACCCGAGGCAATCAGCCCCAGCATTTT
CASRTTGTRGNQPQHF
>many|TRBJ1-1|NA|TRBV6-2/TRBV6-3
TGTGCCAGCAGTTACTCAGGGGCGAAGGCCGGCACTGAAGCTTTCTTT
CASSYSGAKAGTEAFF
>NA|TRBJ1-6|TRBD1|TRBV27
TGTGCCAGCAGCTGGGACAGGGGGTGGAATTCACCCCTCCACTTT
CASSWDRGWNSPLHF
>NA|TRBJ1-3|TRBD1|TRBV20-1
TGCAGTGCAACCCCCCCGGGACAGGGGGTCGGAAACACCATATATTTT
CSATPPGQGVGNTIYF
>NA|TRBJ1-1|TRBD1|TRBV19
TGTGCCAGTACCCAATCCCAGGGGGAAGGGAAGGCTGAAGCTTTCTTT
CASTQSQGEGKAEAFF
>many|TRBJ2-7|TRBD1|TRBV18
TGTGCCAGCTCACCAAGTGAGGGACAGGGCTTCTACGAGCAGTACTTC
CASSPSEGQGFYEQYF
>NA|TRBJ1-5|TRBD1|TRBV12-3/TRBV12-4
TGTGCCAGCAGTTCAGGGGGTCTTGGCAATCAGCCCCAGCATTTT
CASSSGGLGNQPQHF
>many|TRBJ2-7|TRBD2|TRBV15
TGTGCCACCAGCAGAGGAATAGCGGGAGGGCTCAGCGAGCAGTACTTC
CATSRGIAGGLSEQYF
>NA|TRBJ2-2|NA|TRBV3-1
TGTGCCAGCAGCCAACCATACGAAACGAACACCGGGGAGCTGTTTTTT
CASSQPYETNTGELFF